The source of this T cell receptor (beta chain) is a study of response to subunit inactivated influenza vaccine. This clonotype appeared many times. Germline assignment: CDR1 GTSNPN and CDR2 SVGIG (reference sequence). The CDR3 spans 15 residues. J gave up 5 bases and V 2 bases, and 10 bases lay outside the gene matches. MiXCR was run by TCRdb on the RT-PCR reads, yielding one entry per CDR3 protein. The table has more than 550,000 distinct CDR3 sequences, 11% seen once; the top ten hold approximately 10%. A further study also used this sample, focusing on T cells expressing NK-cell markers. That paper adds: UMI-tagged 5'RACE template switching yielded the TCR beta cDNA. Each TCR beta repertoire originated in sorted T cells that were CD3+CD56+NKG2C+, CD3+CD56+NKG2C- or CD3+CD56-NKG2C+.

The clonotype comes from a man between 45 and 60 years old who received an inactivated influenza vaccine. The rearrangement uses TRBV30 and TRBJ2-7; 9 bases align to TRBD1. Source: PBMCs from blood, taken on the day of vaccination. The CDR3 here is CAWSIGQGRLDEQYF. DNA for the CDR3: TGTGCCTGGAGTATAGGACAGGGGCGTCTGGACGAGCAGTACTTC. Complete variable domain (other parts from reference TRBV30 and TRBJ2-7): SQTIHQWPATLVQPVGSPLSLECTVEGTSNPNLYWYRQAAGRGLQLLFYSVGIGQISSEVPQNLSASRPQDRQFILSSKKLLLSDSGFYLCAWSIGQGRLDEQYFGPGTRLTVT.